This entry features one T cell receptor beta chain sequence. The data stem from a study of blood T cell repertoires in COVID-19. Background on the study: T cells, B-cell-depleted T cells, or PBMCs provided the cDNA or gDNA that served as material.

Libraries were prepared by immunoSEQ multiplex PCR; TCRdb keeps only in-frame clonotypes and omits some of them. This sample has around 28,000 clones, with approximately 85% found just once. The clonotype originates from a woman of 80 years or more with COVID-19, enrolled during active disease. The sequenced material came from peripheral blood.

This chain's CDR3 is CASSLAVFPYEQYF. Written as DNA, the CDR3 is TGTGCCAGCAGCTTAGCTGTTTTCCCCTACGAGCAGTACTTC. V gene TRBV13 combines with J gene TRBJ2-7, with D unresolved. The V end was cut by 1 base, the J end by 2 bases, with 9 bases between. CDR1 and CDR2 (germline): PRHDT, FYEKMQ (reference sequence). The CDR3 is 14 amino acids.